This passage covers 29 T cell receptor beta chains from one sample sequenced in a study of identical twins. Via MiXCR, TCRdb re-called the 5' RACE reads, giving one row per CDR3 protein. This sample has some 200,000 distinct CDR3 sequences; about 7.5% occur once, and the top ten carry 1.9%. The sample also formed part of further work on yellow fever vaccine responses in identical twins.

Specimen: memory (CD45RO+) T cells sorted from blood. Receptor source: a woman under 30 in good health.

This clonotype has more than one count but fewer than ten. The rearrangement links TRBV27 to TRBJ2-7; D possibly matches TRBD1 or TRBD2 (5 bases each). Germline values: CDR1 MNHEY, CDR2 SMNVEV (reference sequence). This CDR3 has 16 amino acids. V was pared by 4 bases and J by 3 bases, with 19 bases between. This chain's CDR3 is CASSSLSGTGIYEQYF. CDR3 DNA sequence: TGTGCCAGCAGTTCCCTCTCCGGGACGGGAATCTACGAGCAGTACTTC.

By its share, this clonotype is medium-sized. The J gene is TRBJ2-3, the V gene TRBV15, with 9 positions matching TRBD2. This CDR3 spans 15 amino acids. The germline CDR1 and CDR2 sequences are LNHNV and YYDKDF (reference sequence). Trimming cost V 7 bases and J 4 bases; bases outside gene matches: 9. The CDR3 is CATTPGREGADTQYF. The CDR3 coding sequence is TGTGCCACCACTCCCGGGCGGGAGGGAGCAGATACGCAGTATTTT.

This clonotype has a handful of counts. The genes are TRBV4-2 and TRBJ2-2, with TRBD2 matching over 16 bases. The J segment lost 2 bases and the V segment lost 4 bases, leaving 7 bases of the junction unmatched. The germline V gene encodes CDR1 LGHNA and CDR2 YNFKEQ. The length of the CDR3 is 19 residues. CDR3 bases: TGTGCCAGCAGCCGAGAGGGACTAGCGGGAGGGCCAAACACCGGGGAGCTGTTTTTT. Translating gives CASSREGLAGGPNTGELFF.

This clonotype was found a few times. This chain connects TRBV7-2 to TRBJ2-1; no definite D call. Germline V gene sequence: CDR1 SGHTA, CDR2 FQGNSA. CDR3 length: 15 amino acids. V shed 5 bases and J shed 4 bases, with 15 bases lying between them. For the CDR3, the DNA is TGTGCCAGCAGCGACACCGGGCCGCCTTACAATGAGCAGTTCTTC. Residues: CASSDTGPPYNEQFF.

About this clonotype: A read error may explain this, as a much larger clone is one base away. The rearrangement uses TRBV2 and TRBJ2-1; TRBD2 aligns across 12 bases. Germline V gene lookup returns CDR1 SNHLY and CDR2 FYNNEI. This CDR3 has 18 residues. In DNA form, the CDR3 reads TGTGCCTGCAGTTCGGGACTAGCGGGCCTTAGCTCCTACAATGAGCAGTTCTTC. As protein: CACSSGLAGLSSYNEQFF.

This clonotype has a count of ten or more. The rearrangement joins TRBV29-1 to TRBJ2-6; D is unresolved. V lost 4 bases, J lost 0 bases, and 10 bases lay in between. This CDR3 is 15 amino acids long. Germline V gene data show CDR1 as SQVTM and CDR2 as ANQGSEA. The CDR3 is CSVGEGSSGANVLTF. CDR3 DNA: TGCAGCGTTGGAGAAGGAAGCTCTGGGGCCAACGTCCTGACTTTC.

This clonotype was observed at least ten times. This rearrangement joins TRBV5-1 to TRBJ2-5; 7 positions agree with TRBD1. The CDR3 length is 15 residues. V was clipped by 4 bases and J by 2 bases; unmatched bases: 8. CDR1 SGHRS and CDR2 YFSETQ come from the germline V gene. The CDR3 is CASSRHGTEQETQYF. The DNA for the CDR3 is TGCGCCAGCAGCCGTCATGGGACAGAGCAAGAGACCCAGTACTTC.

The chain couples TRBV6-2 or TRBV6-3 to TRBJ1-1; D not certain. V was clipped by 10 bases and J by 5 bases, with 17 bases between them. This CDR3 region has 13 residues. Germline assignment: CDR1 MNHEY and CDR2 SVGEGT. CDR3: CATKELMRTEAFF. The CDR3 DNA reads as TGTGCCACCAAGGAACTTATGAGGACTGAAGCTTTCTTT.

This clonotype was seen only a few times. The chain employs TRBV7-2 and TRBJ2-1; TRBD2 aligns across 10 bases. J lost 7 bases, V lost 6 bases, and 9 bases had no gene match. CDR3 length: 15 residues. Germline V CDR1 and CDR2: SGHTA, FQGNSA. Here the CDR3 reads CASSLRLAGWNEQFF. CDR3 coding DNA: TGTGCCAGCAGTCTCCGACTAGCGGGTTGGAATGAGCAGTTCTTC.

This clonotype has a handful of counts. The chain employs TRBV18 and TRBJ2-1; 11 bases are shared with TRBD2. The CDR3 sequence is 15 residues long. Trimming removed 6 bases from V and 4 bases from J; junction bases left unmatched: 5. The germline V gene encodes CDR1 KGHSH and CDR2 LQKENI. CDR3 coding DNA: TGTGCCAGCTCCCTACTAGCGGGAGAATACAATGAGCAGTTCTTC. It translates to CASSLLAGEYNEQFF.

This clonotype was picked up many times. This rearrangement joins TRBV12-3 or TRBV12-4 to TRBJ2-1; 7 bases agree with TRBD1. The CDR3 sequence is 14 residues long. Trimming cost V 8 bases and J 6 bases; bases outside gene matches: 10. CDR3 nucleotides: TGTGCCAGCGGCCGGGACAGACCTCTCAATGAGCAGTTCTTC. It translates to CASGRDRPLNEQFF.

This chain uses TRBV6-1 with TRBJ2-6, with D uncertain. Trimming cost V 0 bases and J 0 bases, with 6 bases left between them. The CDR3 is 16 amino acids. Germline V gene data show CDR1 as MNHNS and CDR2 as SASEGT. CDR3: CASSEARTSGANVLTF. The CDR3 DNA is TGTGCCAGCAGTGAAGCGCGCACCTCTGGGGCCAACGTCCTGACTTTC.

The V and J genes are TRBV4-2 and TRBJ2-5, with 8 bases lining up with TRBD2. CDR1 and CDR2 from the germline V gene are LGHNA and YNFKEQ. The CDR3 length is 16 residues. The J segment lost 4 bases and the V segment lost 4 bases, leaving 11 bases of the junction unmatched. The CDR3 sequence: CASSPGPTSGRETQYF. In nucleotides, the CDR3 is TGTGCCAGCAGCCCCGGGCCTACTAGCGGAAGAGAGACCCAGTACTTC.

There are many counts of this clonotype. The chain uses TRBV12-3 or TRBV12-4 and TRBJ1-2; TRBD1 agrees at 9 bases. CDR3 length: 15 residues. The trim removed 2 bases at V and 3 bases at J, leaving 4 bases unmatched. The CDR3 here is CASSLIQGAHYGYTF. CDR3 nucleotide sequence: TGTGCCAGCAGTTTAATACAGGGGGCTCACTATGGCTACACCTTC.

In its sample, this clonotype was seen many times. The chain employs TRBV6-5 and TRBJ2-3; 9 nucleotides agree with TRBD2. The CDR3 totals 16 residues. Losses at the gene ends were 2 bases for V and 3 bases for J; bases not matched to a gene: 6. The germline CDR1 and CDR2 sequences are MNHEY and SVGAGI. The CDR3 loop reads CASSYQASGATDTQYF. Written as DNA, the CDR3 is TGTGCCAGCAGTTACCAGGCTAGCGGGGCTACAGATACGCAGTATTTT.

About this clonotype itself: A read error may account for a junction end that differs from germline. The chain joins TRBV28 to TRBJ2-1; the match to TRBD1 covers 9 bases. The CDR3 consists of 13 residues. Germline values: CDR1 MDHEN, CDR2 SYDVKM. The CDR3 spells CASSLSDGGQGLF. The CDR3 DNA reads as TGTGCCAGCAGTTTATCAGATGGCGGACAGGGGCTCTTC. The entire variable domain, with the rest obtained from reference TRBV28 and TRBJ2-1, is as follows: DVKVTQSSRYLVKRTGEKVFLECVQDMDHENMFWYRQDPGLGLRLIYFSYDVKMKEKGDIPEGYSVSREKKERFSLILESASTNQTSMYLCASSLSDGGQGLFGPGTRLTVL.

This clonotype was observed a few times. The chain employs TRBV5-1 and TRBJ2-1; 7 bases align to TRBD2. V trimming: 0 bases; J trimming: 6 bases; junction bases outside the gene matches: 15. The germline CDR1 and CDR2 sequences are SGHRS and YFSETQ. The CDR3 consists of 18 residues. The chain's CDR3 is CASSLGLRGGSDGNEQFF. The CDR3 DNA reads TGCGCCAGCAGCTTGGGGCTTAGGGGCGGGAGCGACGGCAATGAGCAGTTCTTC.

The chain couples TRBV20-1 to TRBJ2-1; 11 bases align to TRBD2. The CDR3 runs to 14 residues. Germline V gene sequence: CDR1 DFQATT, CDR2 SNEGSKA (reference sequence). J gave up 6 bases and V 3 bases, and 4 bases lay outside the gene matches. The CDR3: CSASLAGGTNEQFF. Here the CDR3 DNA reads TGCAGTGCTAGCTTAGCGGGGGGGACCAATGAGCAGTTCTTC.

This clonotype was seen only a few times. V gene TRBV20-1 combines with J gene TRBJ2-7; D remains unclear. Trimming left V 4 bases short and J 1 base short, with 14 bases between. CDR1 and CDR2 (germline): DFQATT, SNEGSKA (reference sequence). The CDR3 is 14 amino acids. CDR3 sequence reads: CSAKTSDPSYEQYF. The CDR3 DNA reads as TGCAGTGCTAAGACCTCGGACCCATCCTACGAGCAGTACTTC.

The sample holds one count of this clonotype. The V call is TRBV28, the J call TRBJ1-3; no reliable D call. There are 14 residues in the CDR3. V shed 10 bases and J shed 0 bases, with 13 bases lying between them. The germline CDR1 and CDR2 sequences are MDHEN and SYDVKM. The CDR3 nucleotides are TGTGCCACCCCTGAGGGCCGCTCTGGAAACACCATATATTTT. It is translated as CATPEGRSGNTIYF.

The chain links TRBV29-1 to TRBJ2-5, with a tentative D call TRBD1 (6 bases). Deletions cut 7 bases from V and 5 bases from J, with 14 bases between. The CDR3 consists of 12 residues. Looked up from germline, CDR1 is SQVTM and CDR2 is ANQGSEA. The CDR3 loop is CSALDSYETQYF. CDR3 coding DNA: TGCAGCGCCCTGGACAGCTACGAGACCCAGTACTTC.

This clonotype has ten or more counts. The chain has TRBV7-2 and TRBJ2-3; 9 bases agree with TRBD1. CDR3 length: 17 residues. J was trimmed by 3 bases and V by 1 base; bases with no gene match: 8. In germline, CDR1 is SGHTA, CDR2 FQGNSA. The DNA of the CDR3 is TGTGCCAGCAGCTTAGGTGGGACAGGGAAGGGAACAGATACGCAGTATTTT. It is translated as CASSLGGTGKGTDTQYF. Full variable domain (rest looked up from reference TRBV7-2 and TRBJ2-3): GAGVSQSPSNKVTEKGKDVELRCDPISGHTALYWYRQSLGQGLEFLIYFQGNSAPDKSGLPSDRFSAERTGGSVSTLTIQRTQQEDSAVYLCASSLGGTGKGTDTQYFGPGTRLTVL.

This clonotype appeared many times. CDR3 coding DNA: TGCGCCAGCAGCTTAATCGGCCGCGATGAGCAGTTCTTC. It is translated as CASSLIGRDEQFF. J is TRBJ2-1 and V is TRBV5-1; D unclear. This CDR3 has 13 residues. CDR1 is SGHRS, CDR2 YFSETQ, per germline. V lost 2 bases to trimming and J lost 8 bases, with 11 bases between them.

This clonotype occurred many times. V usage is TRBV11-2 and J usage is TRBJ2-7; 9 bases map to TRBD2. The CDR3 totals 18 residues. Germline V CDR1 and CDR2: SGHAT, FQNNGV. V shed 1 base, J shed 2 bases, and the junction held 12 bases outside the gene matches. CDR3 coding DNA: TGTGCCAGCAGCTTAGGGGGTAGCGGGAGTTCCTTCACCTACGAGCAGTACTTC. Residues: CASSLGGSGSSFTYEQYF.

This clonotype showed up many times. V usage is TRBV12-3 or TRBV12-4 and J usage is TRBJ2-2, with TRBD2 matching 7 bases. The length of the CDR3 is 13 residues. V dropped 6 bases and J dropped 7; count of bases not matched to a gene: 5. CDR3 nucleotides: TGTGCCAGCAGCACTAGCGTGGGCGGGGAGCTGTTTTTT. This sequence encodes CASSTSVGGELFF.

This chain uses TRBV4-2 with TRBJ2-3; D is undetermined. The germline CDR1 and CDR2 sequences are LGHNA and YNFKEQ. V lost 10 bases and J lost 4, with 21 bases in between. This CDR3 comprises 15 residues. The CDR3 DNA reads as TGTGCCATCGGCCCCGAGCTCCTCAGCTCAGATACGCAGTATTTT. As protein: CAIGPELLSSDTQYF.

This clonotype was recorded many times. The rearrangement joins TRBV27 to TRBJ1-2; D perhaps matches TRBD1 (6 bases). Looked up from germline, CDR1 is MNHEY and CDR2 is SMNVEV (reference sequence). V lost 4 bases and J 3 bases, leaving 15 bases between the germline ends. This CDR3 spans 15 amino acids. CDR3 in amino acids: CASSSQDQGYYGYTF. The CDR3, as DNA: TGTGCCAGCAGTTCGCAAGACCAGGGGTACTATGGCTACACCTTC.

As for this clonotype: A much larger clone is a single base away; this may be a read error. The V gene is TRBV5-1, the J gene TRBJ2-7; 7 bases fit TRBD1. In germline, CDR1 is SGHRS, CDR2 YFSETQ. The CDR3 runs 14 residues. This CDR3 is CASSSTGPSYGQYF. The CDR3, as DNA: TGCGCCAGCAGCTCGACAGGGCCCTCCTACGGGCAGTACTTC.

This clonotype was recorded at least ten times. V and J are TRBV7-9 and TRBJ1-1; no definite D call. Germline CDR1 is SEHNR and CDR2 is FQNEAQ (reference sequence). The CDR3 runs 16 residues. V was pared by 1 base and J by 1 base, with 13 bases between. In DNA, the CDR3 is TGTGCCAGCAGCTTAGTCGGAAAACGGCCGAACACTGAAGCTTTCTTT. Protein sequence: CASSLVGKRPNTEAFF.